One T cell receptor (beta chain) is described in this entry. TCRdb reprocessed the RT-PCR reads with MiXCR, giving one entry per CDR3 protein. Here the sample spans some 880,000 distinct CDR3 sequences, more than 15% being singletons. This sample is drawn from a study of patients and donors after allogeneic stem cell transplantation. V lost 5 bases, J lost 4 bases, and 21 bases lay in between. Looked up from germline, CDR1 is MNHNS and CDR2 is SASEGT. The CDR3 consists of 16 residues. The clonotype was recovered from a human donor who was either an allogeneic HSCT recipient or a stem cell or donor lymphocyte infusion donor (not recorded which). It is not recorded whose cells these are; they may come from a transplant donor. This chain connects TRBV6-1 to TRBJ2-7; possible D gene TRBD1, 6 bases. Sequencing was carried out using blood, either unsorted or a sorted T cell fraction (not recorded which). The CDR3 region is CASSHPGGGRLYEQYF. The CDR3 nucleotides are TGTGCCAGCAGTCACCCCGGTGGGGGCAGATTATACGAGCAGTACTTC.